This T cell receptor beta chain stems from a study of T cells expressing NK-cell markers. Background on the study: One of eight sequenced donors was HCMV-seronegative; the other seven were seropositive.

In generating TCR beta cDNA, 5'RACE template switching with UMIs was used. TCRdb reprocessed the 5' RACE reads and stores each CDR3 protein as one record, lacking DNA. This sample's table has about 460,000 distinct CDR3 sequences. Study observations and caveats: Whether expanded NKG2C+ T cell clones were HCMV specific stayed uncertain.

On this clonotype itself: The antigen is not known.

This TCR came from a woman between 50 and 59 years old in good health. Source material: blood T cells: a sorted CD56 or NKG2C T cell subset, CD4+ or CD8+ T cells, or bulk PBMC T cells (not recorded which).

The CDR3 protein is CASSTQGVAKNIQYF. The chain has TRBV11-2 and TRBJ2-4. The CDR3 runs to 15 residues. Germline-derived CDR1 and CDR2 are SGHAT and FQNNGV.